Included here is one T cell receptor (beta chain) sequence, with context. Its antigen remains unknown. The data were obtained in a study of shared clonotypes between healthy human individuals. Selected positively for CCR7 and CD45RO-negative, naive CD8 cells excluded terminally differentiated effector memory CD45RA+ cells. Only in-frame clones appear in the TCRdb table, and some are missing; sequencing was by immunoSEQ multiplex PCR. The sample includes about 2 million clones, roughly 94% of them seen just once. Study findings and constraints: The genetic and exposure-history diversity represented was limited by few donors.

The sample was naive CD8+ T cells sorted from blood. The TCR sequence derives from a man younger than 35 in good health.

Written as DNA, the CDR3 is TGTGCCGGGGCGGCCACAGATACGCAGTATTTT. Translated: CAGAATDTQYF. The rearrangement uses TRBV30 and TRBJ2-3, with D maybe TRBD1 (5 bases). Germline assignment: CDR1 GTSNPN and CDR2 SVGIG (reference sequence). V shed 8 bases and J shed 2 bases, with 8 bases lying between them. The CDR3 has 11 amino acids.